These 14 T cell receptor beta chains originate from one sample sequenced in a study of Graves' ophthalmopathy and Graves' hyperthyroidism. Amplification of the TCR beta CDR3 regions used RNA transcripts (as template). RT-PCR with HTBI primers came first, then second-round multiplex PCR. Using its own MiXCR run on the multiplex PCR reads, TCRdb lists one record per CDR3 protein. This sample has hundreds of thousands of distinct CDR3 sequences, with about two fifths found just once. Material for sequencing was peripheral blood. The receptors were sampled from an adult man with Graves' ophthalmopathy.

This clonotype was detected many times. The rearrangement links TRBV6-6 to TRBJ2-6; D call uncertain. The V and J ends lost 5 bases and 4 bases respectively, with 12 bases between them. CDR3 length equals 15 residues. Germline V gives CDR1 MNHNY, CDR2 SVGAGI (reference sequence). CDR3 region: CASSPDPAGANVLTF. CDR3 in DNA: TGTGCCAGCAGTCCTGATCCGGCCGGGGCCAACGTCCTGACTTTC.

There are many counts of this clonotype. This chain joins TRBV20-1 and TRBJ2-7; possibly TRBD2 for D (6 bases). Germline assignment: CDR1 DFQATT and CDR2 SNEGSKA (reference sequence). The V gene lost 0 bases and the J gene lost 6 bases, with 15 bases spanning the gap. This CDR3 contains 14 residues. In DNA form, the CDR3 reads TGCAGTGCTAGAGATAACCGGGGGAACGGCGAGCAGTACTTC. Translating gives CSARDNRGNGEQYF.

This clonotype was seen ten or more times. The rearrangement joins TRBV7-9 to TRBJ1-1; TRBD1 might be the D (5 bases). CDR3 length equals 12 residues. V was shortened by 4 bases and J by 4 bases, with 7 bases between the two germline ends. CDR1 and CDR2 (germline): SEHNR, FQNEAQ (reference sequence). CDR3 loop: CASSYDSTEAFF. DNA for the CDR3: TGTGCCAGCAGCTATGACAGCACTGAAGCTTTCTTT.

The sample holds a few counts of this clonotype. The chain employs TRBV9 and TRBJ1-4; 11 bases fit TRBD1. Germline V gene lookup returns CDR1 SGDLS and CDR2 YYNGEE. Unmatched junction bases numbered 6, after V lost 3 bases and J lost 8 bases. The CDR3 runs to 15 residues. The CDR3 DNA reads TGTGCCAGCAGCGCCGGACAGGGGGCTTCCGAAAAACTGTTTTTT. Translating gives CASSAGQGASEKLFF.

V is TRBV10-3 and J is TRBJ2-2; 7 bases fit TRBD1. V was clipped by 2 bases and J by 17 bases; unmatched bases: 11. Per the germline V gene, CDR1 is ENHRY and CDR2 is SYGVKD. There are 13 residues in the CDR3. The CDR3 sequence is CAISEEGAEGCFF. The CDR3 region has the DNA TGTGCCATCAGTGAGGAGGGGGCCGAGGGCTGTTTTTTT.

This chain links TRBV20-1 with TRBJ1-2; possibly TRBD1 for D (6 bases). Germline assignment: CDR1 DFQATT and CDR2 SNEGSKA (reference sequence). CDR3 length equals 12 residues. V lost 6 bases to trimming and J lost 7 bases, with 15 bases between them. The CDR3 is CSAAHGGGGYTF. The CDR3 DNA follows: TGCAGTGCCGCCCATGGGGGCGGTGGCTACACCTTC.

Only one count was recorded for this clonotype. The rearrangement joins TRBV25-1 to TRBJ1-3; a possible D gene is TRBD1 (6 bases). The V end was cut by 5 bases, the J end by 2 bases, with 16 bases between. This CDR3 comprises 16 residues. The germline V gene encodes CDR1 MGHDK and CDR2 SYGVNS. CDR3 in DNA: TGTGCCAGCAGTTCCTCTCCCGGGACACCTGGAAACACCATATATTTT. Its translation is CASSSSPGTPGNTIYF.

This clonotype was seen just once. The gene calls are TRBV15 and TRBJ1-6; weak D call: TRBD1 (6 bases). The CDR3 runs to 14 residues. Per the germline V gene, CDR1 is LNHNV and CDR2 is YYDKDF (reference sequence). Trimming cost V 7 bases and J 5 bases, with 12 bases left between them. The CDR3 coding sequence is TGTGCCACCAAGTCAGGACAGCATAATTCACCCCTCCACTTT. Its protein product is CATKSGQHNSPLHF. Filled out from reference TRBV15 and TRBJ1-6, the complete variable domain reads DAMVIQNPRYQVTQFGKPVTLSCSQTLNHNVMYWYQQKSSQAPKLLFHYYDKDFNNEADTPDNFQSRRPNTSFCFLDIRSPGLGDTAMYLCATKSGQHNSPLHFGNGTRLTVT.

The chain has TRBV9 and TRBJ1-1, with D possibly TRBD1 on 5 matching bases. Trimming pared 7 bases from V and 4 bases from J, leaving 14 bases between. The germline V gene encodes CDR1 SGDLS and CDR2 YYNGEE. The length of the CDR3 is 13 residues. The DNA for the CDR3 is TGTGCCAGCGGCCCAGGGATGGGCACTGAAGCTTTCTTT. This translates into CASGPGMGTEAFF.

This clonotype was observed many times. This chain's CDR3 is CASSVDTSGANVLTF. The CDR3 DNA sequence: TGTGCCAGCAGTGTGGATACCTCTGGGGCCAACGTCCTGACTTTC. The chain joins TRBV6-1 to TRBJ2-6; D gene uncertain. Trimming took off 4 bases at V and 0 bases at J, with 7 bases between the two ends. Germline CDR1 and CDR2: MNHNS and SASEGT. The CDR3 has 15 amino acids.

The sample holds many counts of this clonotype. The chain carries TRBV7-9 and TRBJ2-7; D remains ambiguous. In germline, CDR1 is SEHNR, CDR2 FQNEAQ (reference sequence). V was pared by 5 bases and J by 7 bases, with 21 bases between. The CDR3 is made up of 15 amino acids. In DNA, the CDR3 is TGTGCCAGCAGCCCCGCTGGCGCACCGTTAGGGGAGCAGTACTTC. Translated, it gives CASSPAGAPLGEQYF.

This clonotype came up many times. The chain uses TRBV7-2 and TRBJ1-4; no clear D. V was shortened by 2 bases and J by 8 bases, with 15 bases between the two germline ends. The CDR3 has 15 amino acids. The germline CDR1 and CDR2 sequences are SGHTA and FQGNSA. CDR3 in DNA: TGTGCCAGCAGCTTACGACGGGTGGTGGGGGAAAAACTGTTTTTT. Protein: CASSLRRVVGEKLFF.

The chain carries TRBV4-1 and TRBJ1-5, with D possibly being TRBD1 (5 bases). CDR3 length: 15 amino acids. V was clipped by 1 base and J by 3 bases, with 10 bases between them. Looked up from germline, CDR1 is MGHRA and CDR2 is YSYEKL. The CDR3 is CASSQVGGDNQPQHF. The CDR3 DNA reads as TGCGCCAGCAGCCAAGTTGGAGGGGACAATCAGCCCCAGCATTTT.

This clonotype is a singleton in its sample. Possible read error: a much larger clone is one base away. V and J are TRBV9 and TRBJ2-2; D is undetermined. V was cut by 7 bases and J by 6 bases, with 16 bases left in between. CDR1 SGDLS and CDR2 YYNGEE come from the germline V gene. This CDR3 spans 14 amino acids. CDR3 nucleotide sequence: TGTGCCAGCGAGCTTAGGCGCGAGTCCGGGGAGCTGTTTTTT. This encodes CASELRRESGELFF.